The sequence of this T cell receptor beta chain was determined in a study of cytomegalovirus exposure and HLA in healthy donors. The donors were members of the validation cohort, which comprised 100 to 150 subjects and was separate from the first cohort of 666 subjects. A note on this clone: Its antigen is as yet unknown.

The CDR3 length is 18 residues. The junction had 10 bases not matched to a gene; V was cut back by 1 base and J by 5 bases. Looked up from germline, CDR1 is SGHTA and CDR2 is FQGTGA. Using immunoSEQ multiplex PCR, the repertoire was profiled, and TCRdb retains in-frame clones only, with some absent. The data contain nearly 80,000 clones, over 85% of them singletons. Findings and caveats of the study: Subsequent analysis showed first-cohort TCR clusters tending to co-occur in around 130 validation repertoires. Most TCR sequences showed up rarely, but some public TCRs showed up in many donors. Researchers counted roughly 150 TCR beta chains as cytomegalovirus-associated.

The V and J genes are TRBV7-3 and TRBJ2-5; 13 bases are a match to TRBD2. Sequenced sample: PBMCs. The clonotype was recovered from a woman between 25 and 40 years old in good health and CMV-seronegative. This CDR3 reads CASSLRTSGGPVGETQYF. CDR3 bases: TGTGCCAGCAGCTTAAGGACTAGCGGGGGCCCTGTCGGGGAGACCCAGTACTTC.